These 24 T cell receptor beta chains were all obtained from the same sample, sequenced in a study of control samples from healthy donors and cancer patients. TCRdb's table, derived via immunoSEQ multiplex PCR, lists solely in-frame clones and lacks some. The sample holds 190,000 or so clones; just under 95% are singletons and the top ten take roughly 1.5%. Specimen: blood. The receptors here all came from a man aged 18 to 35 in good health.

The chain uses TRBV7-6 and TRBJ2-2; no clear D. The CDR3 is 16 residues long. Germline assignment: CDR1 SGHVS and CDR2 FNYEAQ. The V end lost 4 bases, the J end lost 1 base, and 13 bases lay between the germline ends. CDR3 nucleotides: TGTGCCAGCAGCTCGTCGGACGGGTTGAACACCGGGGAGCTGTTTTTT. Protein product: CASSSSDGLNTGELFF.

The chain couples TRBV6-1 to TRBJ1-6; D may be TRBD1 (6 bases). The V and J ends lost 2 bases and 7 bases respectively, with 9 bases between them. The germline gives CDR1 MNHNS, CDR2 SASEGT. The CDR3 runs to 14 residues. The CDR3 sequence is CASSETGTNSPLHF. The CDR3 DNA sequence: TGTGCCAGCAGTGAAACAGGGACCAATTCACCCCTCCACTTT.

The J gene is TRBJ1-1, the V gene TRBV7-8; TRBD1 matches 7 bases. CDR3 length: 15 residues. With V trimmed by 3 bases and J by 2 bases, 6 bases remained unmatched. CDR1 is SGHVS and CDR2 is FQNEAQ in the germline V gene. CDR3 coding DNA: TGTGCCAGCAGCTTCAATTGGGACAGAAACACTGAAGCTTTCTTT. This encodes CASSFNWDRNTEAFF.

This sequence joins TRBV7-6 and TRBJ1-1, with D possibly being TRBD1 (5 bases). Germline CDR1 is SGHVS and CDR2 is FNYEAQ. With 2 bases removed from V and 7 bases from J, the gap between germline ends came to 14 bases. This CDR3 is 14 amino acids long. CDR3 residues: CASSLLGGNFEAFF. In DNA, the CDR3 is TGTGCCAGCAGCTTACTCGGGGGAAACTTTGAAGCTTTCTTT.

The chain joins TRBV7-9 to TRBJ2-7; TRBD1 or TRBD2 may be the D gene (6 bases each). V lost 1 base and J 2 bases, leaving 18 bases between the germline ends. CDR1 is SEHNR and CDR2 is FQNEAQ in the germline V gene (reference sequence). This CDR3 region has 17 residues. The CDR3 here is CASSLVGGRQVPYEQYF. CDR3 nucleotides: TGTGCCAGCAGCTTAGTGGGGGGTAGACAGGTACCCTACGAGCAGTACTTC.

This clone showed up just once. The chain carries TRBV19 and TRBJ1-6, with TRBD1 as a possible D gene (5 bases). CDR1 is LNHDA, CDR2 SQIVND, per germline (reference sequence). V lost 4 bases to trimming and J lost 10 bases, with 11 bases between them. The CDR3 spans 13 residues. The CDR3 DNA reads TGTGCCAGTAGTAGGGGCTTTAACTCACCCCTCCACTTT. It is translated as CASSRGFNSPLHF.

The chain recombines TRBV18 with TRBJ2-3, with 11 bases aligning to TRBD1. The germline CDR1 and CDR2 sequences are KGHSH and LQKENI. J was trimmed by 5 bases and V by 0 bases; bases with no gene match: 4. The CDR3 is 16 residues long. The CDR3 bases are TGTGCCAGCTCACCACCGTCGGGACAGGGGGGAGATACGCAGTATTTT. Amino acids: CASSPPSGQGGDTQYF.

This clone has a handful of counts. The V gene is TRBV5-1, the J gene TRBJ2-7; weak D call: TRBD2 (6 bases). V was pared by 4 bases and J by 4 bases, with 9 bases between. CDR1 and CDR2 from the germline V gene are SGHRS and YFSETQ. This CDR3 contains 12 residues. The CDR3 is CASSPEGYEQYF. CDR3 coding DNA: TGCGCCAGCAGCCCGGAGGGTTACGAGCAGTACTTC.

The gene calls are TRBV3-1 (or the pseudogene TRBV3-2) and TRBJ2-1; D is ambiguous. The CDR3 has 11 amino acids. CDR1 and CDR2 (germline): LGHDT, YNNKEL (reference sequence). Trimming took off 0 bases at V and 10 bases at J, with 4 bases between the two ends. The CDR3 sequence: CASSQEREQFF. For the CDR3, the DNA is TGTGCCAGCAGCCAAGAAAGGGAGCAGTTCTTC.

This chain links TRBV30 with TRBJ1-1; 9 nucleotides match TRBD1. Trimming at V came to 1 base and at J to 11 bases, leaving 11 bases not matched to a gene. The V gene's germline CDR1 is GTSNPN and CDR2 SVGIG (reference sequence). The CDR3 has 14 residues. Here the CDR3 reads CAWSAIGTGREAFF. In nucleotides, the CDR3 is TGTGCCTGGAGTGCGATAGGGACAGGGAGGGAGGCTTTCTTT.

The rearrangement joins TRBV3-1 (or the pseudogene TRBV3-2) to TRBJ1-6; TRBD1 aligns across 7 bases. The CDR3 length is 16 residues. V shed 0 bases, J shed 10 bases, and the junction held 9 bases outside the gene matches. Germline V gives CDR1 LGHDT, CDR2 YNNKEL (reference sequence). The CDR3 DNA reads TGTGCCAGCAGCCAAGAGTCAGGGGGTACCCGCTCACCCCTCCACTTT. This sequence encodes CASSQESGGTRSPLHF.

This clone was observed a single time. In DNA form, the CDR3 reads TGTGCCAGCGAAGTTTTGGGCCCCTACAATGAGCAGTTCTTC. Its translation is CASEVLGPYNEQFF. The chain combines TRBV6-5 with TRBJ2-1; D uncertain. Germline V gives CDR1 MNHEY, CDR2 SVGAGI. V dropped 8 bases and J dropped 2 bases, with 13 bases sitting between them. CDR3 length: 14 amino acids.

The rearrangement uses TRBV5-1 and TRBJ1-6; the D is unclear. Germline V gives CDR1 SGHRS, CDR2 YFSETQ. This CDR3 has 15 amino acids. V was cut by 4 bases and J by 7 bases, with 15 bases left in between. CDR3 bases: TGCGCCAGCAGCGCACTGGGAGTACAGAATTCACCCCTCCACTTT. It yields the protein CASSALGVQNSPLHF. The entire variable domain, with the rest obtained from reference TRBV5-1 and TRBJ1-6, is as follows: KAGVTQTPRYLIKTRGQQVTLSCSPISGHRSVSWYQQTPGQGLQFLFEYFSETQRNKGNFPGRFSGRQFSNSRSEMNVSTLELGDSALYLCASSALGVQNSPLHFGNGTRLTVT.

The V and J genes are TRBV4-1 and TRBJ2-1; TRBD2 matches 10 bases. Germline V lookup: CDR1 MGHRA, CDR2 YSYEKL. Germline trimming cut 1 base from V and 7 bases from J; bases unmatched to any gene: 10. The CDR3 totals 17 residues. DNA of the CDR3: TGCGCCAGCAGCCAAGCCCGGAGCGGGGGGGCGTGGAATGAGCAGTTCTTC. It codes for CASSQARSGGAWNEQFF.

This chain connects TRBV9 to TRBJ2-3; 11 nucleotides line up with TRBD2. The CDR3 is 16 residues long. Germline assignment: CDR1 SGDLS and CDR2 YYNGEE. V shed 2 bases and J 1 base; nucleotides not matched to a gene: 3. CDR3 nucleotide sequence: TGTGCCAGCAGCGTTACGACTAGCGGGGGCACAGATACGCAGTATTTT. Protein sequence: CASSVTTSGGTDTQYF.

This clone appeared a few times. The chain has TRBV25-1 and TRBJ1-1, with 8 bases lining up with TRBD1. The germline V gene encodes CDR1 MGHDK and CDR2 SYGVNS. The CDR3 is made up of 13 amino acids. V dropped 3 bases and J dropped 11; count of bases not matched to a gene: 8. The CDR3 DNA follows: TGTGCCAGCAGTGACCCGGACAGGGCTCTCGCTTTCTTT. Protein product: CASSDPDRALAFF.

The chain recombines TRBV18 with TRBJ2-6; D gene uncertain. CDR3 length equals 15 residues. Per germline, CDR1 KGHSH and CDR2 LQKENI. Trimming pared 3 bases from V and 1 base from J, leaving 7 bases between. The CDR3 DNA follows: TGTGCCAGCTCACCGGTTACTTCTGGGGCCAACGTCCTGACTTTC. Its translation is CASSPVTSGANVLTF.

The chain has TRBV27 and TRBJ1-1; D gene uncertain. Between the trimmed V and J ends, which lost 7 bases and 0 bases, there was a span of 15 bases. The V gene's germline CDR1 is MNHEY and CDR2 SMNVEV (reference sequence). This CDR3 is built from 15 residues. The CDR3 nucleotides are TGTGCCAGCACCCTTCGGCCATTCATGAACACTGAAGCTTTCTTT. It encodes CASTLRPFMNTEAFF.

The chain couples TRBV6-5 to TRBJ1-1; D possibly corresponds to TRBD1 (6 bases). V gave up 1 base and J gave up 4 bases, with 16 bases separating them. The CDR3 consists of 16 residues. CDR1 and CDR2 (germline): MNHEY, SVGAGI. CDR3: CASSYLRGQGSTEAFF. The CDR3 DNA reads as TGTGCCAGCAGTTACTTGCGGGGGCAGGGGAGCACTGAAGCTTTCTTT.

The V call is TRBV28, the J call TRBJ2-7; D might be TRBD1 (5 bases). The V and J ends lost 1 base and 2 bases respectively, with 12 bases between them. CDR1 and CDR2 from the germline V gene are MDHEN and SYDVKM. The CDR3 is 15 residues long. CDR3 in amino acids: CASSLFPQGTYEQYF. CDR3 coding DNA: TGTGCCAGCAGTTTATTCCCCCAGGGTACCTACGAGCAGTACTTC.

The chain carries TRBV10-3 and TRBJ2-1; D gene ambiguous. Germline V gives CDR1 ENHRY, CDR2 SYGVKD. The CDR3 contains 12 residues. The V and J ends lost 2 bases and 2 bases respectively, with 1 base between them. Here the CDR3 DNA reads TGTGCCATCAGTGAGGCCTACAATGAGCAGTTCTTC. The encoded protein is CAISEAYNEQFF.

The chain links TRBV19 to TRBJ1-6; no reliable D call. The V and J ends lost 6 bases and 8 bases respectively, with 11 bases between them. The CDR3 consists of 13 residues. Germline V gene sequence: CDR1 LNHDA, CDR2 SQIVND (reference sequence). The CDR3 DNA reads TGTGCCAGTAGCCCGTATAGCGATTCACCCCTCCACTTT. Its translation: CASSPYSDSPLHF. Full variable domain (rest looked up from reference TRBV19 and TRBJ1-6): DGGITQSPKYLFRKEGQNVTLSCEQNLNHDAMYWYRQDPGQGLRLIYYSQIVNDFQKGDIAEGYSVSREKKESFPLTVTSAQKNPTAFYLCASSPYSDSPLHFGNGTRLTVT.

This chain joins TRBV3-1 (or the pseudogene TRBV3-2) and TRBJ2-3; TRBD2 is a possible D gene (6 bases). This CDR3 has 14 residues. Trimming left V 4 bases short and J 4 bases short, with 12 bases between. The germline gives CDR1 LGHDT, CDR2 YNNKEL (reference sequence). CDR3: CASSPSGVADTQYF. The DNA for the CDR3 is TGTGCCAGCAGCCCTTCGGGGGTAGCAGATACGCAGTATTTT.

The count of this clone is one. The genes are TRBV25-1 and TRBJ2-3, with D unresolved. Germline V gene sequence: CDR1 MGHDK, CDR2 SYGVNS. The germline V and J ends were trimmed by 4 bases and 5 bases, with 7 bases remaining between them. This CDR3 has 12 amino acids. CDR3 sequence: CASSVSVDTQYF. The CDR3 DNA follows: TGTGCCAGCAGTGTTTCCGTAGATACGCAGTATTTT. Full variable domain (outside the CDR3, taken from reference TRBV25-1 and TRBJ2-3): EADIYQTPRYLVIGTGKKITLECSQTMGHDKMYWYQQDPGMELHLIHYSYGVNSTEKGDLSSESTVSRIRTEHFPLTLESARPSHTSQYLCASSVSVDTQYFGPGTRLTVL.